These 20 T cell receptor beta chains were sequenced from one sample in a study of T cells in localized non-small cell lung cancer. Sequenced by immunoSEQ multiplex PCR; TCRdb stores in-frame clones only, minus some. Here the sample spans tens of thousands of clones, 88% being singletons. The sample consisted of peripheral blood, taken before any cancer treatment. The origin of the receptors is a woman between 35 and 75 years old with stage I squamous cell lung carcinoma.

The V and J genes are TRBV6-5 and TRBJ2-7; D is perhaps TRBD2 (6 bases). Germline CDR1 and CDR2: MNHEY and SVGAGI. The CDR3 consists of 16 residues. The ends were cut back, 0 bases at V and 4 bases at J, with 16 bases in the middle. DNA for the CDR3: TGTGCCAGCAGTTACTCAGGCAGGACTATGGCGTACGAGCAGTACTTC. This encodes CASSYSGRTMAYEQYF.

A remark on this clone: Other DNA sequences from this sample encode an identical CDR3 as well. The gene calls are TRBV9 and TRBJ2-3; TRBD2 matches at 9 bases. Losses at the gene ends were 2 bases for V and 1 base for J; bases not matched to a gene: 11. Germline CDR1 reads SGDLS; CDR2 reads YYNGEE. The CDR3 is made up of 18 amino acids. CDR3: CASSVIGGGARGTDTQYF. CDR3 in DNA: TGTGCCAGCAGCGTTATAGGCGGGGGGGCCAGGGGCACAGATACGCAGTATTTT.

The chain uses TRBV6-5 and TRBJ1-2; D might be TRBD1 (5 bases). Trimming took 6 bases from V and 2 from J, leaving 7 bases between them. Germline CDR1 reads MNHEY; CDR2 reads SVGAGI. This CDR3 has 12 amino acids. In DNA form, the CDR3 reads TGTGCCAGCAGGGAGGGGAACTATGGCTACACCTTC. Its protein is CASREGNYGYTF.

The table lists this clone with a count of one. This chain connects TRBV7-8 to TRBJ1-5; D uncertain. The CDR3 consists of 13 residues. V lost 4 bases to trimming and J lost 4 bases, with 8 bases between them. Germline V gene lookup returns CDR1 SGHVS and CDR2 FQNEAQ. The CDR3 DNA reads TGTGCCAGCAGCTACCCGGGGAATCAGCCCCAGCATTTT. Translated, it gives CASSYPGNQPQHF.

The chain employs TRBV7-8 and TRBJ1-6; D is uncertain. The CDR3 is 12 residues long. The germline CDR1 and CDR2 sequences are SGHVS and FQNEAQ. V was trimmed by 3 bases and J by 7 bases, leaving 4 bases between them. For the CDR3, the DNA is TGTGCCAGCAGCTTCCGCAATTCACCCCTCCACTTT. Translation: CASSFRNSPLHF.

This chain uses TRBV10-3 with TRBJ1-6; D ambiguous. Trimming took off 2 bases at V and 5 bases at J, with 7 bases between the two ends. The germline gives CDR1 ENHRY, CDR2 SYGVKD. The CDR3 loop spans 14 amino acids. DNA of the CDR3: TGTGCCATCAGTGAGACCGGGAATAATTCACCCCTCCACTTT. Protein product: CAISETGNNSPLHF.

The chain has TRBV10-3 and TRBJ2-5; D is tentatively TRBD1 or TRBD2 (6 bases each). This CDR3 spans 13 amino acids. Germline V CDR1 and CDR2: ENHRY, SYGVKD. Between the trimmed V and J ends, which lost 3 bases and 5 bases, there was a span of 10 bases. The CDR3 is CAISERGVETQYF. The CDR3 region has the DNA TGTGCCATCAGTGAAAGGGGGGTTGAGACCCAGTACTTC.

CDR3 sequence (DNA): TGTGCCTGGAGTGTTGTCGGGAATCAGCCCCAGCATTTT. Protein: CAWSVVGNQPQHF. The chain carries TRBV30 and TRBJ1-5, with D hard to call. V was pared by 0 bases and J by 4 bases, with 7 bases between. This CDR3 has 13 residues. From germline, CDR1 is GTSNPN and CDR2 SVGIG (reference sequence).

Here the CDR3 DNA reads TGTGCCAGCAGCCTTCGAGTAGCGGGGGAAGAGACCCAGTACTTC. The encoded protein is CASSLRVAGEETQYF. This chain uses TRBV4-2 with TRBJ2-5; 9 bases align to TRBD2. Looked up from germline, CDR1 is LGHNA and CDR2 is YNFKEQ. The length of the CDR3 is 15 residues. V shed 4 bases, J shed 3 bases, and the junction held 6 bases outside the gene matches.

The chain links TRBV5-1 to TRBJ2-5, with 8 bases identical to TRBD2. The CDR3 spans 15 residues. Germline CDR1 SGHRS, CDR2 YFSETQ. Trimming took 0 bases from V and 5 from J; bases not matched to a gene: 6. CDR3 DNA sequence: TGCGCCAGCAGCTTGGGGCGGGGGGACCTGGAGACCCAGTACTTC. Translating it yields CASSLGRGDLETQYF.

About this clone itself: One base separates it from a far larger clone, so it is likely a read error. This rearrangement joins TRBV4-1 to TRBJ2-1, with 12 positions matching TRBD2. The V and J ends lost 1 base and 6 bases, in that order; junction bases with no gene match: 16. Germline CDR1 is MGHRA and CDR2 is YSYEKL. The CDR3 sequence is 20 residues long. The CDR3 sequence: CASSQVWASGGATYGNEQFF. In nucleotides, the CDR3 is TGCGCCAGCAGCCAAGTCTGGGCTAGCGGGGGGGCCACGTATGGCAATGAGCAGTTCTTC.

This clone was detected only a few times. The CDR3 spells CASSLTEQLNGYTF. CDR3 DNA: TGTGCCAGCAGTTTGACAGAACAGCTTAATGGCTACACCTTC. The chain combines TRBV27 with TRBJ1-2; tentative D call: TRBD1 (5 bases). The CDR3 covers 14 residues. Germline CDR1 and CDR2: MNHEY and SMNVEV (reference sequence). V lost 3 bases and J lost 6, with 14 bases in between.

There are a few counts of this clone. V and J are TRBV4-2 and TRBJ1-2; D gene uncertain. V dropped 0 bases and J dropped 8 bases, with 19 bases sitting between them. The CDR3 has 16 residues. Germline V CDR1 and CDR2: LGHNA, YNFKEQ. The chain's CDR3 is CASSQDPQKRTWGYTF. CDR3 nucleotides: TGTGCCAGCAGCCAAGATCCGCAAAAACGAACTTGGGGCTACACCTTC.

J is TRBJ2-1 and V is TRBV5-1; D is unclear. The CDR3 contains 18 residues. The germline V gene encodes CDR1 SGHRS and CDR2 YFSETQ. Trimming cost V 0 bases and J 0 bases, with 16 bases left between them. DNA of the CDR3: TGCGCCAGCAGCTTGGAGCGCGGCGGTTCGAGCTCCTACAATGAGCAGTTCTTC. Its protein is CASSLERGGSSSYNEQFF.

Only a few counts were recorded for this clone. The chain uses TRBV19 and TRBJ1-5, with D maybe TRBD1 (6 bases). Per the germline V gene, CDR1 is LNHDA and CDR2 is SQIVND (reference sequence). The CDR3 has 13 amino acids. Trimming took off 7 bases at V and 3 bases at J, with 10 bases between the two ends. DNA for the CDR3: TGTGCCAGTACCGGGACATACAATCAGCCCCAGCATTTT. Protein: CASTGTYNQPQHF. Based on the CDR3 plus reference TRBV19 and TRBJ1-5, the full variable domain is DGGITQSPKYLFRKEGQNVTLSCEQNLNHDAMYWYRQDPGQGLRLIYYSQIVNDFQKGDIAEGYSVSREKKESFPLTVTSAQKNPTAFYLCASTGTYNQPQHFGDGTRLSIL.

This clone was seen only once. V usage is TRBV6-5 and J usage is TRBJ2-7, with 10 bases fitting TRBD1. Per germline, CDR1 MNHEY and CDR2 SVGAGI. V lost 2 bases, J lost 3 bases, and 4 bases stayed unmatched. CDR3 length: 15 residues. The DNA of the CDR3 is TGTGCCAGCAGTTACGCGGGACAGGGGCTCTACGAGCAGTACTTC. This codes for CASSYAGQGLYEQYF.

The chain recombines TRBV11-2 with TRBJ2-1, with TRBD2 identical over 9 bases. Germline lookup yields CDR1 SGHAT and CDR2 FQNNGV. The ends lost 3 bases at V and 2 bases at J; junction bases unmatched: 5. This CDR3 is built from 16 residues. The CDR3 loop reads CASSLLSSGAYNEQFF. CDR3 nucleotides: TGTGCCAGCAGCTTGCTCTCTAGCGGGGCCTACAATGAGCAGTTCTTC.

The rearrangement joins TRBV10-3 to TRBJ2-7; D gene uncertain. The CDR3 contains 12 residues. The V end was cut by 6 bases, the J end by 0 bases, with 6 bases between. Per germline, CDR1 ENHRY and CDR2 SYGVKD. Written as DNA, the CDR3 is TGTGCCATCAGCCGGAGCTCCTACGAGCAGTACTTC. It translates to CAISRSSYEQYF.

This clone came up once. This chain connects TRBV19 to TRBJ1-5; TRBD1 might be the D (6 bases). Trimming pared 4 bases from V and 7 bases from J, leaving 17 bases between. Looked up from germline, CDR1 is LNHDA and CDR2 is SQIVND (reference sequence). The CDR3 runs to 15 residues. The CDR3 loop reads CASSTSYREGQPQHF. DNA of the CDR3: TGTGCCAGTAGTACTTCTTACAGGGAAGGGCAGCCCCAGCATTTT.

This clone has just one count. The chain joins TRBV7-6 to TRBJ2-6; no firm D call. V lost 5 bases and J 5 bases, leaving 22 bases between the germline ends. Per germline, CDR1 SGHVS and CDR2 FNYEAQ. The CDR3 is made up of 18 amino acids. As DNA, the CDR3 is TGTGCCAGCAGCCTGCCACTTATCTCACAAAGTCGGGCCAACGTCCTGACTTTC. The encoded protein is CASSLPLISQSRANVLTF. Supplemented by reference TRBV7-6 and TRBJ2-6, the full variable domain reads GAGVSQSPRYKVTKRGQDVALRCDPISGHVSLYWYRQALGQGPEFLTYFNYEAQQDKSGLPNDRFSAERPEGSISTLTIQRTEQRDSAMYRCASSLPLISQSRANVLTFGAGSRLTVL.